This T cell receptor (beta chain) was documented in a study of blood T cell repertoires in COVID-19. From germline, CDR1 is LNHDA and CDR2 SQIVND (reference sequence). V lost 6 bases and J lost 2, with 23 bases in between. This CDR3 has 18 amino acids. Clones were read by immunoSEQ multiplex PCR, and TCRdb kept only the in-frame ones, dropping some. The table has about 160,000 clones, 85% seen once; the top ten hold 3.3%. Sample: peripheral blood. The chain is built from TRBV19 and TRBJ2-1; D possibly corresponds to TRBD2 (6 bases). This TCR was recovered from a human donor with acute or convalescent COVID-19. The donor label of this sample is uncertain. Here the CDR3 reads CASSMGGSGSSTYNEQFF. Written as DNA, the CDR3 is TGTGCCAGTAGCATGGGGGGATCGGGTAGCTCAACCTACAATGAGCAGTTCTTC.